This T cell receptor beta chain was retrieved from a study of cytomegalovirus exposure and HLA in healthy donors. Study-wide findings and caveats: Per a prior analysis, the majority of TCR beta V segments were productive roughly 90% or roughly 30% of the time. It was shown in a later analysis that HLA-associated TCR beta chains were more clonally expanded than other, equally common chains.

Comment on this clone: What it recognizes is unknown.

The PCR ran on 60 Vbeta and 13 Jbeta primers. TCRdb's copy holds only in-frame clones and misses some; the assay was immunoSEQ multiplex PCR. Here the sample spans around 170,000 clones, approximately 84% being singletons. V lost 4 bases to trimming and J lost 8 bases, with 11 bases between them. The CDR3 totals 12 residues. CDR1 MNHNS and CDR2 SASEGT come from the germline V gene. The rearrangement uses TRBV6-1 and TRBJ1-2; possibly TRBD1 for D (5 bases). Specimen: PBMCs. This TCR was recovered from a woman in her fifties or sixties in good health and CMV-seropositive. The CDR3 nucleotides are TGTGCCAGCAGTGGGGACTCCGGGGGCTACACCTTC. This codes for CASSGDSGGYTF.